A selection of T cell receptor beta chains follows, all from one sample in a study of T cells after posttransplantation cyclophosphamide. Using immunoSEQ multiplex PCR, the repertoire was profiled, and TCRdb retains in-frame clones only, with some absent. Seen here are approximately 26,000 clones, roughly 89% observed once, and the top ten hold less than 3.5%. The sample consisted of PBMCs. These receptors all stem from a man aged 50 or older. CDR3s leave out the opening cysteine and the closing phenylalanine or tryptophan. D genes are given only for firm matches.

TRBD2	TRBV4-2	TRBJ2-1	ASSHSGGTRGNEQF
NA	TRBV30	TRBJ1-1	AWSRLSNTEAF
TRBD1	TRBV5-1	TRBJ1-1	ASRPGQGETEAF
TRBD1	TRBV19	TRBJ2-7	ASSIAGTGGVEQY
TRBD2	TRBV5-5	TRBJ2-3	ASSLGAGGPSDTQY
NA	TRBV20-1	TRBJ1-1	SASMDGRAF
TRBD1	TRBV19	TRBJ2-5	ASSVGQGAETQY
NA	TRBV9	TRBJ1-5	ASSVNADQPQH
TRBD2	TRBV6-6	TRBJ2-5	ASSYEAGVETQY
NA	TRBV21-1	TRBJ1-1	ASSLRRRAEAF